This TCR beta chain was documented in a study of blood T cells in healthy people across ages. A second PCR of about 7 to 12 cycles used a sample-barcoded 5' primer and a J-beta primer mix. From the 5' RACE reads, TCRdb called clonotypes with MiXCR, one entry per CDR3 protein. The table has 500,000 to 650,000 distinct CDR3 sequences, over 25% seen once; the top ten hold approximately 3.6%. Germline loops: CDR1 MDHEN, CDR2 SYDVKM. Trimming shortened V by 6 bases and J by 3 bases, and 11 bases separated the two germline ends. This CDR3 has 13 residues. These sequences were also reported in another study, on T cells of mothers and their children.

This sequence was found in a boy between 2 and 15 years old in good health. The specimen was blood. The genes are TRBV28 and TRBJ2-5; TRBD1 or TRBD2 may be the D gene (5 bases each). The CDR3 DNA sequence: TGTGCCAGCAGCACGGGACGCAAAGAGACCCAGTACTTC. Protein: CASSTGRKETQYF.